The sequence of this T cell receptor (beta chain) was determined in a study of cytomegalovirus exposure and HLA in healthy donors. CDR3 size: 15 residues. Germline CDR1 reads SGHDN; CDR2 reads FVKESK. Deletions cut 0 bases from V and 4 bases from J, with 10 bases between. Researchers ran the PCR with 60 Vbeta and 13 Jbeta primers. TCRdb's copy holds only in-frame clones and misses some; the assay was immunoSEQ multiplex PCR. The top ten hold 0.9% to 1.1% of the sample, which has 200,000 to 250,000 clones, around 88% seen once. The TCR was taken from a woman aged 18-29 years in good health and CMV-seronegative. This rearrangement joins TRBV14 to TRBJ2-1; tentatively, D is TRBD2 (5 bases). The sequenced sample was PBMCs. CDR3 DNA sequence: TGTGCCAGCAGCCAAGATGTTTGGGAGTACAATGAGCAGTTCTTC. Its translation is CASSQDVWEYNEQFF. Variable domain in full (rest from reference TRBV14 and TRBJ2-1): EAGVTQFPSHSVIEKGQTVTLRCDPISGHDNLYWYRRVMGKEIKFLLHFVKESKQDESGMPNNRFLAERTGGTYSTLKVQPAELEDSGVYFCASSQDVWEYNEQFFGPGTRLTVL.